This T cell receptor (beta chain) was captured in a study of cytomegalovirus exposure and HLA in healthy donors (TCRdb year 2017). About the investigation overall: In an earlier analysis of fewer than 750 of the donors, about 270 Gb of sequence data and approximately 100 million unique TCR beta sequences from about 179 million T cells were reported. Typing coverage varied by locus: about 620-630 donors for A, B, C, DRB1 and DQB1; 522 for DQA1; about 600 for DPA1; approximately 470 for DPB1. The study aimed to test whether signatures of past pathogen exposure could be identified by cataloging public T cell receptors. The later analysis used no new phenotypic data to find candidate immune exposures, relying instead on TCR beta sequences and their occurrence across donors. A later genetic analysis took genome-wide SNP genotypes for about 55% of the roughly 700 donors and used that subset as a discovery cohort. In an earlier analysis of roughly 540 of the donors, high-throughput TCR beta sequencing was used to judge whether each TCR beta V gene segment behaved as functional or pseudogenic. HLA typing covered class I and class II loci at four-digit resolution. Across 398 genotyped donors of the cohort, an average of about 240,000 unique TCR beta nucleotide sequences per donor were sequenced, and about a sixth of those sequences were non-productive. All discovery cohort repertoires had been generated on a single sequencing platform. The study profiled the T cell repertoires of 500 to 800 subjects by immunosequencing and related them to cytomegalovirus serostatus. Of the 300 to 500 genotyped donors, 81% were placed in the genetic ancestry cluster associated with self-reported Caucasian donors. To predict cytomegalovirus infection status, the study combined high-throughput TCR immunosequencing, statistical association of individual TCRs with disease status, and machine learning. A few DR-DQ haplotypes were handled as single units for association and clustering because linkage in the cohort was strong. A later analysis re-examined previously published TCR beta repertoires from just over 650 donors and added high-resolution HLA genotyping to investigate patterns of TCR occurrence. Donor age, sex, ethnicity and CMV serostatus were compiled together with the repertoire data. In addition to the first cohort of 500 to 850 subjects, a separate validation cohort of approximately 130 different subjects was used. An early release that covered about 640 HLA-typed donors contained around 330 gigabases of sequencing data and 70 million to 100 million unique TCR sequences. The study at large found these results: A further reported finding was that TCR beta sequences accurately predicted the HLA-A and HLA-B alleles for most subjects in the first cohort. About 17 rarely observed V segments, including chromosome 9 orphons, were excluded from the earlier analysis of some 590 of the donors because counts were too low. Correlated functional status among segregating V segments might be attributable to linkage disequilibrium, but an unknown experimental factor could not be ruled out. In a later analysis, most CMV-associated TCR beta chains were found to appear HLA-restricted, with HLA associations seemingly driven largely by CMV exposure. A later analysis found that TCR association rates varied across HLA loci, with DRB1 alleles showing the most associated TCRs and HLA-C alleles the fewest. For the cohort, immune exposure information was limited to CMV serostatus. In a later genetic analysis, a missense DCLRE1C variant was associated with V-gene and J-gene trimming of TCR beta chains, and the association was replicated in an independent cohort. Most TCR sequences were observed very rarely across donors, whereas some public TCRs were present in many individuals. Sequencing depth was assumed to be roughly uniform across donors in the presence/absence analyses, though that assumption may not hold. A cluster of highly shared sequence variants was judged likely to be a technical artifact of the sequencing pipeline. In vitro tests confirmed that a few of the cytomegalovirus-associated TCR beta chains recognize cytomegalovirus antigens. At a false discovery rate of 0.05, a later analysis linked about 16,000 TCR beta sequences to specific HLA alleles. Some IMGT-functional V segments, including TRBV6-2 and TRBV6-3, could not be told apart with the 87-base-pair reads, so those segments were excluded. Only TCR beta chains were sequenced in this cohort, and the absence of alpha or paired-chain data limited detectable features. A later genetic analysis reported fewer N-insertions in productive TCRs among donors in an Asian-associated ancestry cluster than the roughly 720-donor mean. The classifier was reported to diagnose cytomegalovirus status with high specificity and sensitivity in both the original cohort and the validation cohort. The authors suggested that the approach could potentially be extended to other disease states and immunological phenotypes. In a later analysis, several top co-occurrence clusters were reported to appear linked to parvovirus B19, influenza, CMV and Epstein-Barr virus. Strong co-occurrence of HLA alleles, especially DR and DQ, made assigning TCR associations to individual alleles difficult. Broadly in line with IMGT annotations, most TCR beta V segments showed up in productive rearrangements about 87% or about 30% of the time in an earlier analysis of several hundred of the donors. In a later analysis, HLA-associated TCR beta chains were found to be more clonally expanded and to have lower generation probabilities than equally common non-associated chains. Because some donors lacked HLA typing at each locus, the association tests relied only on the typed subset. In the study, around 160 TCR beta chains were listed as associated with cytomegalovirus.

Preparation of the library involved the immunoSEQ multiplex PCR assay. For the multiplex PCR, a mixture combining 60 forward primers for TCR Vbeta segments and 13 reverse primers for TCR Jbeta segments was used. The CDR3 region of rearranged TCR beta genes was amplified from genomic DNA by a multiplex PCR assay. The Illumina HiSeq System was used to sequence the amplified TCR beta libraries as 87-base-pair reads. Per the authors' processing: A later analysis counted around 72 million unique TCR beta chains across the 600 to 850 repertoires, and 9.5 million to 11 million of these chains were shared by at least two donors. A nearest-neighbor algorithm error-corrected the raw reads and collapsed the reads into unique sequences, merging closely related sequences to remove PCR and sequencing errors. Alignment of CDR3 sequences to IMGT reference sequences was used to assign V, D and J gene segments. For a sequence to be retained, at least a six-nucleotide match to both a V gene segment and a J gene segment was required. Rearrangements were classified as productive when the CDR3 lacked stop codons and remained in frame with V and J, and all other rearrangements were classified as non-productive. CDR3 was defined by IMGT convention, running from the second conserved V-encoded cysteine to the conserved J-encoded phenylalanine. The earlier analysis of a few hundred of the donors excluded sequences that lacked an unambiguous match to a single V gene segment. In an earlier analysis of a few hundred of the donors, a V segment was called functional when productive rearrangements were above 56.7%, and segregating when the standard deviation between donors exceeded 5%. A statistical classification framework was built to diagnose cytomegalovirus status from the catalog of TCR beta chain sequences. A later analysis assigned V and J genes by comparing TCR nucleotide sequences with IMGT/GENE-DB human TR gene sequences. Using the TCRdist pipeline, a later analysis assigned CDR3 sequences along with most-parsimonious VDJ recombination scenarios. In a later analysis, every TCR beta chain was defined by the combination of its CDR3 amino acid sequence and its V-gene family, and reads without a unique V-gene family were dropped. As a way to deal with suspected cross-contamination and a sequencing artifact, a later analysis dropped approximately 590 nucleotide sequences that were highly shared and had low generation probability. In a later analysis, a clonal expansion index for each public chain was calculated from normalized within-repertoire ranks of inferred template counts. A later analysis computed generation probabilities with a VDJ recombination model fitted to out-of-frame rearrangements, and checked the results against IGoR. A later analysis scored TCR-TCR, TCR-HLA and TCR-CMV co-occurrence with hypergeometric tests, applying a repertoire-size bias correction to TCR pairs. False discovery rates were estimated in a later analysis by permuting HLA or CMV assignments 20 times. In a later analysis, co-occurring TCRs were grouped using DBSCAN, and TCRdist sequence similarity was added for clustering within HLA-allele-positive subsets. Repertoires with fewer than 30,000 or more than 120,000 public chains were left out of co-occurrence clustering, as were a handful of repertoires with anomalous nucleotide sharing. TCRdb took this table from immuneACCESS and kept in-frame rearrangements with V and J called. Such tables lack part of the clones; where checked against another copy, unresolved V genes explain under half of the gap, and the rest is unexplained. The DNA gave D and trimming, while V, J and clone size come from that table. This sample holds some 200,000 clones; approximately 79% were observed only once. The ten largest clones add up to around 1.4% of the sample.

As to this clone: Its specific antigen is unknown. One base away there is no much larger clone; base qualities are not given.

The germline V gene yields SGHDT for CDR1 and YYEEEE for CDR2. Trimming leaves V shorter by 5 bases and J shorter by 2 bases, with the junction holding 4 bases beyond the gene matches. The CDR3 holds 14 amino acids from the cysteine to the phenylalanine. Just CDR3 DNA is preserved here, 42 bases in frame from base 1. The cohort comprised 710 or so healthy bone marrow donors. At the time of sampling, every cohort member was nominally healthy, though immune exposures that went unrecorded were likely present. The donor was CMV seropositive and belonged to the group of more than 250 seropositive cohort members. A peripheral blood sample was provided by each donor, and peripheral blood mononuclear cells were used for TCR beta sequencing. Genomic DNA extraction from the blood cell samples was performed with the Qiagen DNeasy Blood Extraction Kit.

The rearranged chain carries TRBV5-6 and TRBJ2-1; 7 central bases correspond to TRBD2. Sequenced material: PBMCs. The clonotype comes from a girl aged 5-17 years in good health and CMV-seropositive. Here is the DNA: TGTGCCAGCAGTTCAGCGGGGCCCTACAATGAGCAGTTCTTC. It is translated as CASSSAGPYNEQFF. When the CDR3 is completed using the reference TRBV5-6 and TRBJ2-1 genes on either side, the full variable domain is DAGVTQSPTHLIKTRGQQVTLRCSPKSGHDTVSWYQQALGQGPQFIFQYYEEEERQRGNFPDRFSGHQFPNYSSELNVNALLLGDSALYLCASSSAGPYNEQFFGPGTRLTVL.